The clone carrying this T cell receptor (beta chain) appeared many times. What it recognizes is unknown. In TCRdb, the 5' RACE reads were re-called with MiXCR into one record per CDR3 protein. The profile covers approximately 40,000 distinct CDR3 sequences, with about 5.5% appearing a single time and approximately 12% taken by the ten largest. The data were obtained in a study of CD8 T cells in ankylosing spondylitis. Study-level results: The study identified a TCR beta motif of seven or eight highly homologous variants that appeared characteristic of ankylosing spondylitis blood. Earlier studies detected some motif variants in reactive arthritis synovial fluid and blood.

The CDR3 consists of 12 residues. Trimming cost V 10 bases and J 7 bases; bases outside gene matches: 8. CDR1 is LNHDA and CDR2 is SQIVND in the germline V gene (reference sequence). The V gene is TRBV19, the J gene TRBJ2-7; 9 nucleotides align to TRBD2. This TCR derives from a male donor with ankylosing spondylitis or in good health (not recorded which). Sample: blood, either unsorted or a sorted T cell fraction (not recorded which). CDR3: CATSREGSEQYF. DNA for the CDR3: TGTGCCACGTCGCGGGAGGGATCTGAGCAGTACTTC.